A single sample is the source of the 15 T cell receptor beta chains below, sequenced in a study of cytomegalovirus exposure and HLA in healthy donors. Data came from immunoSEQ multiplex PCR; TCRdb stores just in-frame clones and leaves some out. Of 250,000 to 300,000 clones detected, nearly 90% appear once; the ten largest clones hold under 0.4%. Sequenced sample: PBMCs. These receptors were taken from a young woman in good health and CMV-seronegative.

The chain carries TRBV7-2 and TRBJ1-1; D unresolved. The CDR3 sequence is 16 residues long. CDR1 and CDR2 (germline): SGHTA, FQGNSA. V dropped 8 bases and J dropped 3 bases, with 22 bases sitting between them. The CDR3 nucleotides are TGTGCCAGCTTCCTATGGGTGGGAGCGGTGGACACTGAAGCTTTCTTT. It codes for CASFLWVGAVDTEAFF.

This chain links TRBV4-3 with TRBJ2-5; D gene uncertain. CDR3 length equals 13 residues. Trimming took 0 bases from V and 5 from J, leaving 7 bases between them. From germline, CDR1 is LGHNA and CDR2 YSLEER. CDR3 amino acids: CASSQDLDETQYF. DNA for the CDR3: TGCGCCAGCAGCCAAGATCTAGACGAGACCCAGTACTTC.

This clone has a handful of counts. The chain links TRBV2 to TRBJ1-2; no definite D call. Germline CDR1 and CDR2: SNHLY and FYNNEI. The CDR3 covers 11 residues. Trimming left V 8 bases short and J 8 bases short, with 12 bases between. The CDR3 nucleotides read TGTGCCAGCGTGCGAGGGCCCGGCTACACCTTC. Encoded protein: CASVRGPGYTF.

This sequence joins TRBV4-3 and TRBJ1-2; 9 bases fit TRBD1. The CDR3 is 15 residues long. The trim removed 1 base at V and 3 bases at J, leaving 3 bases unmatched. CDR1 and CDR2 from the germline V gene are LGHNA and YSLEER. CDR3 nucleotides: TGCGCCAGCAGCCAAGGACAGGGGGGGGACTATGGCTACACCTTC. It specifies CASSQGQGGDYGYTF.

The chain joins TRBV5-4 to TRBJ2-7, with D maybe TRBD1 (5 bases). The CDR3 extends over 15 amino acids. Trimming pared 0 bases from V and 4 bases from J, leaving 14 bases between. CDR1 is SGHNT, CDR2 YYREEE, per germline (reference sequence). CDR3 nucleotides: TGTGCCAGCAGCTTGGCGGCGACAGAGCTTTACGAGCAGTACTTC. As protein: CASSLAATELYEQYF.

This clone appeared once. The chain joins TRBV6-6 to TRBJ1-5; D unclear. V lost 6 bases to trimming and J lost 2 bases, with 11 bases between them. The CDR3 runs to 14 residues. Germline CDR1 MNHNY, CDR2 SVGAGI (reference sequence). The CDR3 reads CASSATGGNQPQHF. In DNA form, the CDR3 reads TGTGCCAGCAGCGCAACGGGAGGCAATCAGCCCCAGCATTTT.

About this clone: No DNA is shown, since the ends of the CDR3 on it are uncertain; the CDR3 is the one TCRdb lists. This sequence joins TRBV5-1 and TRBJ2-1; TRBD1, the D gene given by the table, was not confirmed from the DNA. The CDR3 is 14 amino acids in total, end residues counted. Germline CDR1 SGHRS, CDR2 YFSETQ. CDR3: CASSPSGVGTGSFF.

The CDR3 loop reads CASSSSSGGGYNEQFF. CDR3 coding DNA: TGCGCCAGCAGCTCCTCTAGCGGGGGTGGCTACAATGAGCAGTTCTTC. The chain combines TRBV5-1 with TRBJ2-1, with TRBD2 matching over 10 bases. The germline gives CDR1 SGHRS, CDR2 YFSETQ. The CDR3 runs 16 residues. The V segment lost 3 bases and the J segment 3 bases; nucleotides outside the gene matches: 6.

The rearrangement uses TRBV11-2 and TRBJ2-7; 7 nucleotides align to TRBD1. Germline V gives CDR1 SGHAT, CDR2 FQNNGV. The CDR3 covers 16 residues. The V segment lost 1 base and the J segment 2 bases; nucleotides outside the gene matches: 8. CDR3 loop: CASSLGPLDRAYEQYF. The DNA of the CDR3 is TGTGCCAGCAGCTTAGGCCCCCTAGACAGGGCCTACGAGCAGTACTTC.

The J gene is TRBJ2-1, the V gene TRBV4-3, with TRBD2 as a possible D gene (6 bases). Trimming removed 0 bases from V and 2 bases from J, with 8 bases in between. This CDR3 is built from 15 residues. The germline V gene has CDR1 LGHNA and CDR2 YSLEER. CDR3 bases: TGCGCCAGCAGCCAAGACCCGGGGGCCTACAATGAGCAGTTCTTC. This codes for CASSQDPGAYNEQFF.

This clone was picked up one time. The chain has TRBV6-1 and TRBJ2-1; weak D call: TRBD1 (5 bases). This CDR3 spans 16 amino acids. Looked up from germline, CDR1 is MNHNS and CDR2 is SASEGT. Trimming left V 4 bases short and J 3 bases short, with 16 bases between. As DNA, the CDR3 is TGTGCCAGCAGTGTAGGGGCTAACTTGTACTACAATGAGCAGTTCTTC. Amino acid sequence: CASSVGANLYYNEQFF.

The chain recombines TRBV28 with TRBJ2-3, with a possible D match to TRBD2 (6 bases). The length of the CDR3 is 12 residues. The V gene lost 8 bases and the J gene lost 0 bases, with 6 bases spanning the gap. Germline assignment: CDR1 MDHEN and CDR2 SYDVKM. CDR3 loop: CASGGSTDTQYF. CDR3 sequence (DNA): TGTGCCAGCGGGGGGAGCACAGATACGCAGTATTTT.

This chain connects TRBV21-1 to TRBJ2-7; the table assigns TRBD1, which was not confirmed against the DNA. TRBV21-1 is a documented pseudogene. The CDR3 loop spans 15 amino acids. This CDR3 is CASRGLKTGAYEQYV. The CDR3 DNA reads as TGTGCCAGCCGGGGGCTTAAGACAGGGGCCTACGAGCAGTACGTC.

The chain recombines TRBV7-9 with TRBJ1-4; 8 bases match TRBD1. CDR1 SEHNR and CDR2 FQNEAQ come from the germline V gene (reference sequence). Unmatched junction bases numbered 5, after V lost 4 bases and J lost 7 bases. CDR3 length: 14 amino acids. The CDR3 DNA reads as TGTGCCAGCAGCTCGGACAGGGTGGGTGAAAAACTGTTTTTT. It yields the protein CASSSDRVGEKLFF.

The J gene is TRBJ2-2, the V gene TRBV5-5; 9 bases are shared with TRBD2. This CDR3 spans 17 amino acids. The V gene end was trimmed by 1 base and the J gene end by 3 bases; junction bases not matched to a gene: 7. Germline assignment: CDR1 SGHKS and CDR2 YYEKEE (reference sequence). CDR3 nucleotide sequence: TGTGCCAGCAGCTTGCGGGCGGGGGGGCCCGACACCGGGGAGCTGTTTTTT. It codes for CASSLRAGGPDTGELFF.